Listed below are T cell receptor beta chains from one sample, sequenced in a study of CD8+ T cells in alopecia areata. Clones were read by immunoSEQ multiplex PCR, and TCRdb kept only the in-frame ones, dropping some. The top ten clones hold 13% of a sample with about 140,000 clones, roughly nine tenths of them seen once. Sequenced material: CD8+ T cells sorted from blood, taken at week 4, from a patient treated with tofacitinib. All receptors come from a human donor with alopecia areata. The CDR3 runs from the conserved cysteine through the conserved F or W. The order of the fields is CDR3 length, J gene, clone size, D gene, V gene, CDR3 protein, CDR3 DNA. The D gene is left open where the match is weak. Clone size is shown for a subset of rows, as once, few, many or a class of expanded clone.

CDR3 length: 15; J gene: TRBJ2-2; clone size: -; D gene: -; V gene: TRBV19; CDR3 protein: CASSSLSSNTGELFF; CDR3 DNA: TGTGCCAGTAGTTCCCTCAGCTCGAACACCGGGGAGCTGTTTTTT
CDR3 length: 14; J gene: TRBJ2-3; clone size: -; D gene: -; V gene: TRBV4-1; CDR3 protein: CATAPVTSTDTQYF; CDR3 DNA: TGCGCCACAGCCCCCGTAACCTCCACAGATACGCAGTATTTT
CDR3 length: 14; J gene: TRBJ2-7; clone size: -; D gene: -; V gene: TRBV5-1; CDR3 protein: CASSFSQGPYEQYF; CDR3 DNA: TGCGCCAGCAGCTTTTCCCAGGGCCCCTACGAGCAGTACTTC
CDR3 length: 15; J gene: TRBJ2-2; clone size: -; D gene: -; V gene: TRBV15; CDR3 protein: CATSRPGGDTGELFF; CDR3 DNA: TGTGCCACCAGCAGACCTGGAGGGGACACCGGGGAGCTGTTTTTT
CDR3 length: 12; J gene: TRBJ2-7; clone size: -; D gene: -; V gene: TRBV2; CDR3 protein: CASSDNRLGQYF; CDR3 DNA: TGTGCCAGCAGTGATAATCGCCTCGGGCAGTACTTC
CDR3 length: 16; J gene: TRBJ2-5; clone size: -; D gene: -; V gene: TRBV7-9; CDR3 protein: CASSLGVAVIQETQYF; CDR3 DNA: TGTGCCAGCAGCTTGGGAGTAGCGGTCATCCAAGAGACCCAGTACTTC
CDR3 length: 14; J gene: TRBJ1-4; clone size: -; D gene: TRBD1; V gene: TRBV4-1; CDR3 protein: CASSRDRGPEKLFF; CDR3 DNA: TGCGCCAGCAGTCGGGACAGGGGACCCGAAAAACTGTTTTTT
CDR3 length: 11; J gene: TRBJ2-7; clone size: -; D gene: -; V gene: TRBV20-1; CDR3 protein: CSAGDFYEQYF; CDR3 DNA: TGCAGTGCTGGGGACTTCTACGAGCAGTACTTC
CDR3 length: 15; J gene: TRBJ2-7; clone size: -; D gene: -; V gene: TRBV19; CDR3 protein: CASSIDAGSSYEQYF; CDR3 DNA: TGTGCCAGTAGTATAGATGCGGGGAGCTCCTACGAGCAGTACTTC
CDR3 length: 15; J gene: TRBJ2-3; clone size: -; D gene: TRBD2; V gene: TRBV6-4; CDR3 protein: CASSELAASTDTQYF; CDR3 DNA: TGTGCCAGCAGTGAGCTAGCGGCTAGCACAGATACGCAGTATTTT
CDR3 length: 16; J gene: TRBJ2-7; clone size: -; D gene: -; V gene: TRBV10-3; CDR3 protein: CAISEIVGQLSYEQYF; CDR3 DNA: TGTGCCATCAGTGAGATAGTAGGACAGCTATCCTACGAGCAGTACTTC
CDR3 length: 17; J gene: TRBJ1-1; clone size: -; D gene: TRBD1; V gene: TRBV5-1; CDR3 protein: CASSFQGARSPNTEAFF; CDR3 DNA: TGCGCCAGCAGCTTTCAGGGGGCGCGTTCCCCGAACACTGAAGCTTTCTTT
CDR3 length: 16; J gene: TRBJ2-1; clone size: -; D gene: TRBD2; V gene: TRBV29-1; CDR3 protein: CSVGGGRARSYNEQFF; CDR3 DNA: TGCAGCGTTGGAGGCGGGAGGGCCCGCTCCTACAATGAGCAGTTCTTC
CDR3 length: 16; J gene: TRBJ2-1; clone size: once; D gene: TRBD1; V gene: TRBV25-1; CDR3 protein: CASSGGTGIFLDEQFF; CDR3 DNA: TGTGCCAGCAGTGGAGGGACAGGAATTTTTCTGGATGAGCAGTTCTTC
CDR3 length: 11; J gene: TRBJ2-7; clone size: -; D gene: -; V gene: TRBV7-9; CDR3 protein: CASSTSYEQYF; CDR3 DNA: TGTGCCAGCAGCACATCCTACGAGCAGTACTTC
CDR3 length: 14; J gene: TRBJ2-5; clone size: -; D gene: -; V gene: TRBV11-2; CDR3 protein: CASSRTGPKETQYF; CDR3 DNA: TGTGCCAGCAGCCGTACCGGACCTAAAGAGACCCAGTACTTC
CDR3 length: 12; J gene: TRBJ2-1; clone size: -; D gene: -; V gene: TRBV5-1; CDR3 protein: CASTFVIGEQFF; CDR3 DNA: TGCGCCAGCACCTTTGTGATAGGTGAGCAGTTCTTC
CDR3 length: 17; J gene: TRBJ1-1; clone size: -; D gene: -; V gene: TRBV19; CDR3 protein: CASSITDVRGLYTEAFF; CDR3 DNA: TGTGCCAGTAGTATAACGGATGTTCGGGGTTTGTACACTGAAGCTTTCTTT
CDR3 length: 13; J gene: TRBJ1-5; clone size: -; D gene: TRBD1; V gene: TRBV2; CDR3 protein: CASARGDNQPQHF; CDR3 DNA: TGTGCCAGCGCCAGGGGGGACAATCAGCCCCAGCATTTT
CDR3 length: 13; J gene: TRBJ1-1; clone size: -; D gene: -; V gene: TRBV18; CDR3 protein: CASSPPLGHEAFF; CDR3 DNA: TGTGCCAGCTCACCACCGTTAGGACATGAAGCTTTCTTT
CDR3 length: 13; J gene: TRBJ2-7; clone size: once; D gene: -; V gene: TRBV4-1; CDR3 protein: CASSQDLGYEQYF; CDR3 DNA: TGCGCCAGCAGCCAAGATTTGGGCTACGAGCAGTACTTC
CDR3 length: 12; J gene: TRBJ2-7; clone size: -; D gene: -; V gene: TRBV29-1; CDR3 protein: CSVGGPDYEQYF; CDR3 DNA: TGCAGCGTGGGGGGACCGGACTACGAGCAGTACTTC
CDR3 length: 15; J gene: TRBJ1-2; clone size: -; D gene: -; V gene: TRBV19; CDR3 protein: CASSIESGVLYGYTF; CDR3 DNA: TGTGCCAGTAGTATCGAGAGCGGGGTACTCTATGGCTACACCTTC
CDR3 length: 14; J gene: TRBJ2-7; clone size: -; D gene: TRBD1; V gene: TRBV7-9; CDR3 protein: CASSRGQEAGEQYF; CDR3 DNA: TGTGCCAGCAGCCGCGGACAGGAGGCTGGCGAGCAGTACTTC
CDR3 length: 11; J gene: TRBJ1-1; clone size: -; D gene: -; V gene: TRBV29-1; CDR3 protein: CSARGGTEAFF; CDR3 DNA: TGCAGCGCTAGAGGAGGGACTGAAGCTTTCTTT
CDR3 length: 13; J gene: TRBJ2-2; clone size: once; D gene: -; V gene: TRBV15; CDR3 protein: CATKKSNTGELFF; CDR3 DNA: TGTGCCACCAAAAAGTCGAACACCGGGGAGCTGTTTTTT
CDR3 length: 15; J gene: TRBJ2-3; clone size: -; D gene: TRBD1; V gene: TRBV9; CDR3 protein: CASSAGGLGTDTQYF; CDR3 DNA: TGTGCCAGCAGCGCAGGGGGTCTCGGCACAGATACGCAGTATTTT
CDR3 length: 14; J gene: TRBJ2-3; clone size: -; D gene: TRBD2; V gene: TRBV7-3; CDR3 protein: CASSSSGGADTQYF; CDR3 DNA: TGTGCCAGCAGCTCAAGCGGGGGGGCAGATACGCAGTATTTT
CDR3 length: 14; J gene: TRBJ2-7; clone size: few; D gene: -; V gene: TRBV27; CDR3 protein: CASSLSGSSYEQYF; CDR3 DNA: TGTGCCAGCAGTTTATCAGGGAGCTCCTACGAGCAGTACTTC
CDR3 length: 15; J gene: TRBJ2-1; clone size: -; D gene: TRBD2; V gene: TRBV4-1; CDR3 protein: CASSQDRASGDEQFF; CDR3 DNA: TGCGCCAGCAGCCAAGATCGGGCTAGCGGGGATGAGCAGTTCTTC
CDR3 length: 15; J gene: TRBJ2-2; clone size: -; D gene: TRBD2; V gene: TRBV7-3; CDR3 protein: CASSWTSQGTGELFF; CDR3 DNA: TGTGCCAGCAGCTGGACTAGCCAGGGCACCGGGGAGCTGTTTTTT
CDR3 length: 15; J gene: TRBJ2-3; clone size: -; D gene: -; V gene: TRBV7-9; CDR3 protein: CASSPPGSRTDTQYF; CDR3 DNA: TGTGCCAGCAGCCCCCCGGGATCCCGCACAGATACGCAGTATTTT
CDR3 length: 15; J gene: TRBJ2-7; clone size: -; D gene: -; V gene: TRBV29-1; CDR3 protein: CSVEGPEGGKYEQYF; CDR3 DNA: TGCAGCGTTGAAGGACCCGAGGGGGGGAAATACGAGCAGTACTTC
CDR3 length: 15; J gene: TRBJ2-1; clone size: -; D gene: -; V gene: TRBV7-9; CDR3 protein: CASSLVESPYNEQFF; CDR3 DNA: TGTGCCAGCAGCTTAGTGGAGAGTCCCTACAATGAGCAGTTCTTC
CDR3 length: 14; J gene: TRBJ2-1; clone size: -; D gene: TRBD2; V gene: TRBV30; CDR3 protein: CAWNWRGNYNEQFF; CDR3 DNA: TGTGCCTGGAACTGGCGGGGGAACTACAATGAGCAGTTCTTC
CDR3 length: 12; J gene: TRBJ2-1; clone size: once; D gene: -; V gene: TRBV2; CDR3 protein: CASSGDEHEQFF; CDR3 DNA: TGTGCCAGCAGTGGGGACGAGCATGAGCAGTTCTTC
CDR3 length: 12; J gene: TRBJ1-1; clone size: -; D gene: -; V gene: TRBV30; CDR3 protein: CAGLGEGTEAFF; CDR3 DNA: TGTGCCGGCTTAGGGGAGGGCACTGAAGCTTTCTTT
CDR3 length: 14; J gene: TRBJ2-7; clone size: -; D gene: -; V gene: TRBV11-1; CDR3 protein: CASSSPGQPYEQYF; CDR3 DNA: TGTGCCAGCAGCTCGCCAGGACAGCCCTACGAGCAGTACTTC
CDR3 length: 12; J gene: TRBJ2-1; clone size: few; D gene: -; V gene: TRBV29-1; CDR3 protein: CSARLGIDEQFF; CDR3 DNA: TGCAGCGCCCGTTTGGGAATCGATGAGCAGTTCTTC
CDR3 length: 17; J gene: TRBJ2-3; clone size: -; D gene: -; V gene: TRBV11-2; CDR3 protein: CASSLDRVAELTDTQYF; CDR3 DNA: TGTGCCAGCAGCTTAGATCGAGTAGCGGAATTAACAGATACGCAGTATTTT
CDR3 length: 16; J gene: TRBJ2-2; clone size: -; D gene: TRBD1; V gene: TRBV5-6; CDR3 protein: CASSTSTGTHTGELFF; CDR3 DNA: TGTGCCAGCAGCACCTCGACAGGGACACACACCGGGGAGCTGTTTTTT
CDR3 length: 13; J gene: TRBJ1-1; clone size: -; D gene: TRBD1; V gene: TRBV7-4; CDR3 protein: CASSFDREFEAFF; CDR3 DNA: TGTGCCAGCAGCTTCGACAGGGAGTTTGAAGCTTTCTTT
CDR3 length: 14; J gene: TRBJ1-4; clone size: -; D gene: -; V gene: TRBV29-1; CDR3 protein: CSVGSYETNEKLFF; CDR3 DNA: TGCAGCGTCGGTTCGTACGAAACTAATGAAAAACTGTTTTTT
CDR3 length: 15; J gene: TRBJ2-2; clone size: few; D gene: TRBD1; V gene: TRBV29-1; CDR3 protein: CSVEGQGGDTGELFF; CDR3 DNA: TGCAGCGTTGAGGGACAGGGGGGAGACACCGGGGAGCTGTTTTTT
CDR3 length: 13; J gene: TRBJ2-3; clone size: -; D gene: -; V gene: TRBV27; CDR3 protein: CASGIHSTDTQYF; CDR3 DNA: TGTGCCAGCGGGATTCACAGCACAGATACGCAGTATTTT
CDR3 length: 14; J gene: TRBJ1-1; clone size: -; D gene: -; V gene: TRBV11-2; CDR3 protein: CASSYRSRNTEAFF; CDR3 DNA: TGTGCCAGCAGCTATAGGAGCCGGAACACTGAAGCTTTCTTT
CDR3 length: 10; J gene: TRBJ1-1; clone size: -; D gene: TRBD1; V gene: TRBV30; CDR3 protein: CALGQGEAFF; CDR3 DNA: TGTGCCTTGGGACAGGGAGAAGCTTTCTTT
CDR3 length: 16; J gene: TRBJ1-6; clone size: -; D gene: TRBD1; V gene: TRBV6-5; CDR3 protein: CASSYSKTGVNSPLHF; CDR3 DNA: TGTGCCAGCAGTTACTCGAAAACAGGGGTCAATTCACCCCTCCACTTT
CDR3 length: 13; J gene: TRBJ1-5; clone size: -; D gene: -; V gene: TRBV9; CDR3 protein: CASAGGSNQPQHF; CDR3 DNA: TGTGCCAGCGCCGGGGGATCCAATCAGCCCCAGCATTTT
CDR3 length: 13; J gene: TRBJ2-3; clone size: -; D gene: -; V gene: TRBV5-1; CDR3 protein: CASSPDFTDTQYF; CDR3 DNA: TGCGCCAGCAGCCCGGACTTCACAGATACGCAGTATTTT
CDR3 length: 14; J gene: TRBJ2-7; clone size: -; D gene: TRBD1; V gene: TRBV6-5; CDR3 protein: CASSWDRGDYEQYF; CDR3 DNA: TGTGCCAGCAGCTGGGACAGGGGGGATTACGAGCAGTACTTC
CDR3 length: 17; J gene: TRBJ2-7; clone size: -; D gene: -; V gene: TRBV7-9; CDR3 protein: CASSLGQVVVGFYEQYF; CDR3 DNA: TGTGCCAGCAGCTTAGGACAGGTCGTAGTTGGTTTCTACGAGCAGTACTTC
CDR3 length: 15; J gene: TRBJ2-7; clone size: once; D gene: -; V gene: TRBV7-9; CDR3 protein: CASSHPWGNTYEQYF; CDR3 DNA: TGTGCCAGCAGCCACCCCTGGGGCAACACCTACGAGCAGTACTTC
CDR3 length: 14; J gene: TRBJ1-1; clone size: -; D gene: TRBD1; V gene: TRBV9; CDR3 protein: CASSPGTGGTEAFF; CDR3 DNA: TGTGCCAGCAGCCCGGGGACAGGGGGCACTGAAGCTTTCTTT
CDR3 length: 14; J gene: TRBJ2-1; clone size: -; D gene: TRBD2; V gene: TRBV2; CDR3 protein: CASGTSGAINEQFF; CDR3 DNA: TGTGCCAGTGGGACCAGCGGGGCCATTAATGAGCAGTTCTTC
CDR3 length: 16; J gene: TRBJ1-2; clone size: -; D gene: -; V gene: TRBV2; CDR3 protein: CASSEGVGQANYGYTF; CDR3 DNA: TGTGCCAGCAGTGAAGGGGTGGGGCAGGCTAACTATGGCTACACCTTC
CDR3 length: 16; J gene: TRBJ2-7; clone size: -; D gene: TRBD1; V gene: TRBV7-9; CDR3 protein: CASSPARTGSAYEQYF; CDR3 DNA: TGTGCCAGCAGCCCAGCCCGGACAGGGAGTGCCTACGAGCAGTACTTC
CDR3 length: 15; J gene: TRBJ2-1; clone size: -; D gene: -; V gene: TRBV5-6; CDR3 protein: CASSLGPGIDNEQFF; CDR3 DNA: TGTGCCAGCAGCTTGGGTCCAGGGATAGACAATGAGCAGTTCTTC
CDR3 length: 11; J gene: TRBJ1-4; clone size: -; D gene: -; V gene: TRBV30; CDR3 protein: CAWSDYEKLFF; CDR3 DNA: TGTGCCTGGAGTGATTACGAAAAACTGTTTTTT
CDR3 length: 15; J gene: TRBJ2-7; clone size: -; D gene: TRBD1; V gene: TRBV29-1; CDR3 protein: CSVPGRTGGSYEQYF; CDR3 DNA: TGCAGCGTTCCCGGACGGACAGGGGGCTCCTACGAGCAGTACTTC